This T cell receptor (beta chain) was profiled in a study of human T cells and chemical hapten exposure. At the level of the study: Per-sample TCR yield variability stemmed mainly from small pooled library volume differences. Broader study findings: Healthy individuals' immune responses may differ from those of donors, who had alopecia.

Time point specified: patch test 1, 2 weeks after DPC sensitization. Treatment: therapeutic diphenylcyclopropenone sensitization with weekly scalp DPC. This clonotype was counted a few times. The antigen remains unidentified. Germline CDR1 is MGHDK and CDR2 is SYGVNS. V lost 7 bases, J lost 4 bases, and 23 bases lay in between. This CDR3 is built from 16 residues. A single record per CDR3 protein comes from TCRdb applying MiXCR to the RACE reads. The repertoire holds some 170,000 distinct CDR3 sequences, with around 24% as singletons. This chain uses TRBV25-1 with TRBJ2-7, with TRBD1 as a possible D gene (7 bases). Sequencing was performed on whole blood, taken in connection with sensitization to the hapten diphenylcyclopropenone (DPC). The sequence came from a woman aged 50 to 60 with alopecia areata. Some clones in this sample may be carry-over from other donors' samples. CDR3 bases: TGTGCCAGCATCTCAGGGGGAAGGCGGGATCTTTACGAGCAGTACTTC. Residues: CASISGGRRDLYEQYF.